The present T cell receptor beta chain was sequenced within a study of response to subunit inactivated influenza vaccine. TCRdb reprocessed the RT-PCR reads with MiXCR, giving one entry per CDR3 protein. Counted here are roughly 780,000 distinct CDR3 sequences, 18% occurring once; the ten biggest clones make up roughly 10%. Study-wide results and caveats: Only a handful of new T cells, the authors suggested, are recruited with each seasonal influenza vaccination.

This clonotype occurred once. Its specificity is not known. Here the sequenced sample was PBMCs from blood, taken about 5 days after vaccination. The receptor's source is a man aged 50 to 59 who received an inactivated influenza vaccine.

The CDR3 DNA sequence: TGCGCCAGCAGCCACTGGGGCGGAGGACTAGGGAACACCGGGGAGCTGTTTTTT. Protein product: CASSHWGGGLGNTGELFF. V usage is TRBV4-3 and J usage is TRBJ2-2; 7 bases fit TRBD2. The junction had 11 bases not matched to a gene; V was cut back by 3 bases and J by 1 base. CDR1 is LGHNA, CDR2 YSLEER, per germline. The CDR3 has 18 residues.